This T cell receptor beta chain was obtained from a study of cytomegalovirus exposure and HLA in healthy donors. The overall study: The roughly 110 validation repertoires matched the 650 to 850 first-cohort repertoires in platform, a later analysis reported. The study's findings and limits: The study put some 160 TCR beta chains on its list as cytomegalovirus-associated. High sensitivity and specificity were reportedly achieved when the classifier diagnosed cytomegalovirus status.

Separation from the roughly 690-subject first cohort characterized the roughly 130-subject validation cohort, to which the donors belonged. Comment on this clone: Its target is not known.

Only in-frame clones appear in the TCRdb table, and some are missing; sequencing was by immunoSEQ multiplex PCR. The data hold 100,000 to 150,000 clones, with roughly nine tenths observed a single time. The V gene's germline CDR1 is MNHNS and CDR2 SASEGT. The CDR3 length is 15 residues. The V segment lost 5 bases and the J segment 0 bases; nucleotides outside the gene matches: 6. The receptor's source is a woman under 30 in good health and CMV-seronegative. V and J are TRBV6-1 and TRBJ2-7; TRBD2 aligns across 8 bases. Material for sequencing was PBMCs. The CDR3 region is CASSPIAGLSYEQYF. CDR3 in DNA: TGTGCCAGCAGTCCGATAGCGGGGCTCTCCTACGAGCAGTACTTC.